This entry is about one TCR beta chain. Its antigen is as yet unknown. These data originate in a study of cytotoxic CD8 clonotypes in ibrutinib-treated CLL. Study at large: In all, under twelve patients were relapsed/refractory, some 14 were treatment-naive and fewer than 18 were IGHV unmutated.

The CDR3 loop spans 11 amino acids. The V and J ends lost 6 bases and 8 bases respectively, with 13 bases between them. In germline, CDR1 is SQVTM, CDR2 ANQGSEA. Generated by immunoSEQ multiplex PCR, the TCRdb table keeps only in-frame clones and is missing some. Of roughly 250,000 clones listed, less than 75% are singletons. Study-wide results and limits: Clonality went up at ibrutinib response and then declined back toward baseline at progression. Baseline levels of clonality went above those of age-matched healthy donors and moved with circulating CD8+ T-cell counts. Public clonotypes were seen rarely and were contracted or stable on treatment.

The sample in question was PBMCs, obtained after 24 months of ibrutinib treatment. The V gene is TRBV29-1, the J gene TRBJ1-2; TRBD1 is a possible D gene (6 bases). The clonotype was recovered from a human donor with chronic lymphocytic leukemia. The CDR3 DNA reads TGCAGCGTAGCAGGGGTTTCGGGCTACACCTTC. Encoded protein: CSVAGVSGYTF.